The 20 T cell receptor beta chains in this list originate from one sample, sequenced in a study of T cells in Graves' hyperthyroidism and ophthalmopathy. The CDR3 regions of TCR beta were amplified from RNA transcripts. Using the HTBI primer set, a first-round RT-PCR was run on the TCR CDR3. MiXCR was run by TCRdb on the multiplex PCR reads, yielding one entry per CDR3 protein. The sample contains approximately 600,000 distinct CDR3 sequences, 13% to 15% of which appear only once. Source material: blood. The source is a woman younger than 35 with Graves' ophthalmopathy.

This clonotype occurred many times. This rearrangement joins TRBV27 to TRBJ2-1, with TRBD2 identical over 7 bases. Germline values: CDR1 MNHEY, CDR2 SMNVEV (reference sequence). The junction had 14 bases not matched to a gene; V was cut back by 1 base and J by 5 bases. This CDR3 region has 18 residues. The CDR3: CASSLWGLKGTKNNEQFF. The CDR3 coding sequence is TGTGCCAGCAGTTTATGGGGACTAAAAGGGACCAAGAACAATGAGCAGTTCTTC.

This rearrangement joins TRBV25-1 to TRBJ2-7; the D call may be TRBD1 or TRBD2 (5 bases each). This CDR3 has 9 amino acids. V shed 8 bases and J shed 6 bases, with 5 bases lying between them. In germline, CDR1 is MGHDK, CDR2 SYGVNS. The CDR3 is CASGTEQYF. As DNA, the CDR3 is TGTGCCAGCGGGACCGAGCAGTACTTC.

The rearrangement joins TRBV27 to TRBJ2-3, with D possibly being TRBD2 (6 bases). The germline V and J ends were trimmed by 0 bases and 6 bases, with 10 bases remaining between them. CDR1 and CDR2 (germline): MNHEY, SMNVEV (reference sequence). This CDR3 contains 14 residues. The CDR3 reads CASSLSHLADTQYF. Here the CDR3 DNA reads TGTGCCAGCAGTTTATCGCATCTAGCGGATACGCAGTATTTT.

This clonotype was recorded a few times. At one boundary the junction diverges from the germline segment, which might be a read error. This rearrangement joins TRBV4-1 to TRBJ2-2; D call uncertain. The CDR3 has 17 amino acids. The germline V gene encodes CDR1 MGHRA and CDR2 YSYEKL. This chain's CDR3 is CASSQDPDPPDTGELFF. The CDR3 DNA reads TGCGCCAGCAGTCAAGACCCGGACCCACCGGACACCGGGGAGCTGTTTTTT.

This clonotype has more than one count but fewer than ten. V is TRBV7-9 and J is TRBJ2-4; TRBD2 matches at 14 bases. The germline gives CDR1 SEHNR, CDR2 FQNEAQ (reference sequence). The length of the CDR3 is 18 residues. V lost 5 bases and J lost 0; bases outside the gene matches: 6. In DNA form, the CDR3 reads TGTGCCAGCAGCCCCGGGACTAGCGGGGGATTAGCCAAAAACATTCAGTACTTC. Protein: CASSPGTSGGLAKNIQYF.

Ten or more counts support this clonotype. The V call is TRBV24-1, the J call TRBJ2-7; 8 nucleotides line up with TRBD1. The ends lost 4 bases at V and 2 bases at J; junction bases unmatched: 9. Germline CDR1 reads KGHDR; CDR2 reads SFDVKD. The CDR3 loop spans 16 amino acids. This chain's CDR3 is CATSEPDRGRTYEQYF. The DNA for the CDR3 is TGTGCCACCAGTGAGCCTGACAGGGGTAGGACCTACGAGCAGTACTTC.

Remarks on this clonotype: The junction departs from germline at one end; a sequencing error may be responsible. The chain links TRBV11-3 to TRBJ2-7; a weak D match, TRBD1 (5 bases). The CDR3 contains 15 residues. Germline CDR1 is SGHNT and CDR2 is YENEEA. This CDR3 reads CASSIERTSSYEQYF. The CDR3 DNA is TGTGCCAGCAGCATAGAGAGGACATCCTCCTACGAGCAGTACTTC.

This clonotype was recorded at least ten times. J is TRBJ1-1 and V is TRBV6-1; 9 nucleotides agree with TRBD1. Per germline, CDR1 MNHNS and CDR2 SASEGT. This CDR3 spans 15 amino acids. J gave up 6 bases and V 2 bases, and 7 bases lay outside the gene matches. This chain's CDR3 is CASSERGQGIAEAFF. The CDR3 DNA reads TGTGCCAGCAGTGAACGGGGACAGGGAATCGCTGAAGCTTTCTTT.

This clonotype showed up many times. V and J are TRBV30 and TRBJ1-2; tentative D call: TRBD1 (6 bases). V lost 3 bases and J lost 4, with 15 bases in between. CDR3 size: 14 residues. Germline V gives CDR1 GTSNPN, CDR2 SVGIG (reference sequence). Written as DNA, the CDR3 is TGTGCCTGGAGGGGACAATTCAGACTCTATGGCTACACCTTC. Amino acid sequence: CAWRGQFRLYGYTF.

This clonotype was seen ten or more times. V usage is TRBV3-1 and J usage is TRBJ2-7; 8 positions agree with TRBD1. V shed 1 base, J shed 4 bases, and the junction held 6 bases outside the gene matches. This CDR3 is built from 15 residues. Germline CDR1 reads LGHDT; CDR2 reads YNNKEL (reference sequence). CDR3 residues: CASSQGDRNFYEQYF. In nucleotides, the CDR3 is TGTGCCAGCAGCCAAGGGGACAGGAACTTTTACGAGCAGTACTTC.

V and J are TRBV7-3 and TRBJ2-2; D is possibly TRBD1 (5 bases). The CDR3 has 16 residues. From germline, CDR1 is SGHTA and CDR2 FQGTGA. With 4 bases removed from V and 3 bases from J, the gap between germline ends came to 15 bases. This CDR3 is CASSYSGIRDTGELFF. CDR3 coding DNA: TGTGCCAGCAGCTATTCAGGGATTCGGGACACCGGGGAGCTGTTTTTT.

This rearrangement joins TRBV18 to TRBJ1-2; D may be TRBD1 (6 bases). Germline CDR1 reads KGHSH; CDR2 reads LQKENI. The V gene lost 4 bases and the J gene lost 0 bases, with 12 bases spanning the gap. The CDR3 is 15 amino acids. For the CDR3, the DNA is TGTGCCAGCTCACAGGACAGTTCACCTAACTATGGCTACACCTTC. Protein sequence: CASSQDSSPNYGYTF.

The sample holds a few counts of this clonotype. The chain uses TRBV2 and TRBJ2-5; 13 bases match TRBD2. The CDR3 extends over 16 amino acids. The V and J ends lost 3 bases and 2 bases, in that order; junction bases with no gene match: 3. Germline CDR1 and CDR2: SNHLY and FYNNEI. CDR3 sequence: CASSEGLAGRQETQYF. DNA for the CDR3: TGTGCCAGCAGTGAGGGACTAGCGGGACGTCAAGAGACCCAGTACTTC.

In this sample, this clonotype turned up many times. The gene calls are TRBV27 and TRBJ2-1; 8 bases line up with TRBD1. Germline CDR1 reads MNHEY; CDR2 reads SMNVEV (reference sequence). The trim removed 4 bases at V and 8 bases at J, leaving 4 bases unmatched. The CDR3 runs 13 residues. DNA of the CDR3: TGTGCCAGCAGTTATACAGGGGGTTATGAGCAGTTCTTC. It specifies CASSYTGGYEQFF.

This CDR3 is CASSQVGAPGELFF. In DNA, the CDR3 is TGTGCCAGCAGCCAAGTAGGGGCTCCCGGGGAGCTGTTTTTT. This rearrangement joins TRBV3-1 to TRBJ2-2; weak D call: TRBD1 (5 bases). The CDR3 runs 14 residues. Trimming pared 1 base from V and 6 bases from J, leaving 9 bases between. The V gene's germline CDR1 is LGHDT and CDR2 YNNKEL (reference sequence).

This clonotype appeared many times. V is TRBV10-3 and J is TRBJ2-5; 9 bases are a match to TRBD2. Trimming cost V 4 bases and J 8 bases; bases outside gene matches: 8. The CDR3 contains 14 residues. CDR1 is ENHRY, CDR2 SYGVKD, per germline. CDR3 DNA: TGTGCCATCAGTGTTGGTAGCGGGGGAGGTACCCAGTACTTC. This encodes CAISVGSGGGTQYF.

This clonotype has a count of ten or more. The CDR3 DNA reads as TGTGCCAGCAGTGACACTAGCGGGCCGTCCTACGAGCAGTACTTC. It specifies CASSDTSGPSYEQYF. The chain is built from TRBV2 and TRBJ2-7, with 9 bases identical to TRBD2. J lost 1 base, V lost 3 bases, and 4 bases had no gene match. Germline V CDR1 and CDR2: SNHLY, FYNNEI. CDR3 size: 15 residues.

This clonotype was counted ten times or more. J is TRBJ1-2 and V is TRBV30; D is ambiguous. There are 12 residues in the CDR3. Germline loops: CDR1 GTSNPN, CDR2 SVGIG (reference sequence). Trimming removed 4 bases at V and 0 bases at J, with 6 bases between. CDR3 DNA: TGTGCCTGGACACCCACTAACTATGGCTACACCTTC. This encodes CAWTPTNYGYTF.

This clonotype was counted a few times. The rearrangement uses TRBV20-1 and TRBJ2-5, with 8 bases aligning to TRBD1. From germline, CDR1 is DFQATT and CDR2 SNEGSKA (reference sequence). The CDR3 consists of 19 residues. V shed 0 bases and J 1 base; nucleotides not matched to a gene: 16. This CDR3 reads CSARDFEGRVQGGQETQYF. As DNA, the CDR3 is TGCAGTGCTAGAGATTTCGAAGGTCGGGTACAGGGGGGCCAAGAGACCCAGTACTTC.

The table lists this clonotype with many counts. The chain joins TRBV12-3 or TRBV12-4 to TRBJ2-7, with no clear D. Trimming took off 5 bases at V and 3 bases at J, with 8 bases between the two ends. The CDR3 is 12 residues long. CDR3: CASSPAVYEQYF. The CDR3 coding sequence is TGTGCCAGCAGTCCCGCTGTCTACGAGCAGTACTTC.